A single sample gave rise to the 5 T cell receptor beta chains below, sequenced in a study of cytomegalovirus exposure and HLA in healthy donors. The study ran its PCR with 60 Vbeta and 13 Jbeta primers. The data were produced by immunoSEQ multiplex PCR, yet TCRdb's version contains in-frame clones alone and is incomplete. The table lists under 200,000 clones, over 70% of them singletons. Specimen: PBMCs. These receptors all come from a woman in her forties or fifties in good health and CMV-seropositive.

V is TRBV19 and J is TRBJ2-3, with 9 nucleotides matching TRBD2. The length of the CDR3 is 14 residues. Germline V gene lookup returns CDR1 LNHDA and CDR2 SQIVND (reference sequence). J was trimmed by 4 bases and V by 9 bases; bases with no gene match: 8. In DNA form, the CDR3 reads TGTGCCAGCAGGAGAAGGACTAGCGCAGATACGCAGTATTTT. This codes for CASRRRTSADTQYF.

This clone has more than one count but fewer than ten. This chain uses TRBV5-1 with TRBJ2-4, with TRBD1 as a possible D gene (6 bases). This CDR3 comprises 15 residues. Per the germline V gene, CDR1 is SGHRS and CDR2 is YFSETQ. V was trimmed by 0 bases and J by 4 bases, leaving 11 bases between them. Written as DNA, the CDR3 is TGCGCCAGCAGCTTGGTGTCGCAGGGGAAAAACATTCAGTACTTC. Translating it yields CASSLVSQGKNIQYF.

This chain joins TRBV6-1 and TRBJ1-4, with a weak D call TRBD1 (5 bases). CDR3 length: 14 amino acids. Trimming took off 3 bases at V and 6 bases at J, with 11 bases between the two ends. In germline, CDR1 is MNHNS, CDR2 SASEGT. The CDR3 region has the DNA TGTGCCAGCAGTGATGGCAGGGCCCATGAAAAACTGTTTTTT. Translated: CASSDGRAHEKLFF.

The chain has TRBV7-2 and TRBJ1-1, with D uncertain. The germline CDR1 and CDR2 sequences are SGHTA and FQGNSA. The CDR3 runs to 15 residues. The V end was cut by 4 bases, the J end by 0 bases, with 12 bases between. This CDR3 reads CASSSRLGVNTEAFF. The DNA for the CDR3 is TGTGCCAGCAGCTCGCGCCTCGGGGTGAACACTGAAGCTTTCTTT. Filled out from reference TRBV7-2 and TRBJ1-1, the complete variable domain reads GAGVSQSPSNKVTEKGKDVELRCDPISGHTALYWYRQSLGQGLEFLIYFQGNSAPDKSGLPSDRFSAERTGGSVSTLTIQRTQQEDSAVYLCASSSRLGVNTEAFFGQGTRLTVV.

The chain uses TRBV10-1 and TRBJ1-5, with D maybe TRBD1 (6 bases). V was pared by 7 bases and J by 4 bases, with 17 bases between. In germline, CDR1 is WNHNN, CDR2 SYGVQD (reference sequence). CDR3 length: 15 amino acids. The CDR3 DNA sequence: TGCGCCAGCATTGTTACCGGGACACAAAATCAGCCCCAGCATTTT. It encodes CASIVTGTQNQPQHF.